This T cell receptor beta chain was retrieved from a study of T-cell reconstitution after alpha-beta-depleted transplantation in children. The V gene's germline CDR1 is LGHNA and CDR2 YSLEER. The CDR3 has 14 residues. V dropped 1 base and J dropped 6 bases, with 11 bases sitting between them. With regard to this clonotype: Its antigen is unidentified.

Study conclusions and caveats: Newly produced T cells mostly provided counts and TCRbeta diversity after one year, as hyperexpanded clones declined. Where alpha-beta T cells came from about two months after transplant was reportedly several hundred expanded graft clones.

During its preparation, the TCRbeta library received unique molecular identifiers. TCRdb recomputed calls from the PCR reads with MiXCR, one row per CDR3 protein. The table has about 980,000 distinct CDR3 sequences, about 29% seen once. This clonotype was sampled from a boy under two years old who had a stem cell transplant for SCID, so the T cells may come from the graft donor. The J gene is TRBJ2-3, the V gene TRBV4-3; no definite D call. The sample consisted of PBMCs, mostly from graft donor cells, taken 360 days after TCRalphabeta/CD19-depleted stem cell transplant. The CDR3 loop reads CASSQASVFDTQYF. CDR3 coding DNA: TGCGCCAGCAGCCAAGCGTCGGTCTTTGATACGCAGTATTTT.